The present T cell receptor beta chain was sequenced within a study of T-cell reconstitution after alpha-beta-depleted transplantation in children. Study observations and caveats: Newly made T cells mostly supplied T-cell counts and diversity one year after transplant. It was reported that alpha-beta T cells came from several hundred expanded graft clones (about two months after transplant). At day 60, the high TCRbeta diversity found in some patients originated from recipient T cells and thymic progenitors that had survived.

This clonotype was seen at least ten times. Its target is unknown. Per germline, CDR1 SGHRS and CDR2 YFSETQ. The CDR3 consists of 15 residues. Deletions cut 0 bases from V and 0 bases from J, with 9 bases between. Unique molecular identifiers were built into the TCRbeta library. TCRdb recomputed calls from the PCR reads with MiXCR, one row per CDR3 protein. The sample includes about 150,000 distinct CDR3 sequences, 11% of them seen just once. This clonotype was obtained from a boy between 2 and 10 years old with acute myeloid leukemia, due to receive a stem cell transplant. The sequenced sample was PBMCs, obtained before TCRalphabeta/CD19-depleted stem cell transplant. V is TRBV5-1 and J is TRBJ1-1; D may be TRBD1 (5 bases). The CDR3 region is CASSLAGRLNTEAFF. DNA for the CDR3: TGCGCCAGCAGCTTGGCGGGACGGTTGAACACTGAAGCTTTCTTT.